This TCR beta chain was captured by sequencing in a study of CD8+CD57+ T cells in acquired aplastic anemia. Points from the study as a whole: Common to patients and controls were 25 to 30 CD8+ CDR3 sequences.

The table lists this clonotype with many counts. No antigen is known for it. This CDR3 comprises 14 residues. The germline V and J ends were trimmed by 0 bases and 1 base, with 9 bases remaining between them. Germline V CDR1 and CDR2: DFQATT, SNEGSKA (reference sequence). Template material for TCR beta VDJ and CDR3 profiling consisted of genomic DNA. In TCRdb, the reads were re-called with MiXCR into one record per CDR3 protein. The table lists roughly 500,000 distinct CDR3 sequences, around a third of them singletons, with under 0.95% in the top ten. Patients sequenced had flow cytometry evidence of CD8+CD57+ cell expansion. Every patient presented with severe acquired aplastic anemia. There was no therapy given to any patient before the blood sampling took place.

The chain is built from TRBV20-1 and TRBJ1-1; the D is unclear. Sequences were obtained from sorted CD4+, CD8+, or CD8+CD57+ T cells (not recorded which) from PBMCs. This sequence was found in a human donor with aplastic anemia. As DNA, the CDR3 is TGCAGTGCTAGAGAAATGGCCAGGAACACTGAAGCTTTCTTT. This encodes CSAREMARNTEAFF.